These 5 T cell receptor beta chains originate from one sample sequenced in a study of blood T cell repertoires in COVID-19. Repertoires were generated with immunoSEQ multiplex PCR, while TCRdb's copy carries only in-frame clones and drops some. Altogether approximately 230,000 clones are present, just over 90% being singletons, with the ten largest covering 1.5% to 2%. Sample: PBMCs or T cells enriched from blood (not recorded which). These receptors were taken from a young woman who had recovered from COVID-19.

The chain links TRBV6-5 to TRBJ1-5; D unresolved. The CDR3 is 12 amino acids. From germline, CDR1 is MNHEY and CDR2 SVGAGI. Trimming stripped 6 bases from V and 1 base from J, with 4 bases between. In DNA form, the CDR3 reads TGTGCCAGCAGACTCAGCAATCAGCCCCAGCATTTT. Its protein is CASRLSNQPQHF.

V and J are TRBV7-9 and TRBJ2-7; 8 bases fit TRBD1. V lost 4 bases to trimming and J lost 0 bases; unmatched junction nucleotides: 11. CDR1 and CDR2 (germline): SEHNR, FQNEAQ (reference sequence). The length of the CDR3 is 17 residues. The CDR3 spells CASSSDRVRTSSYEQYF. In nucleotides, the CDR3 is TGTGCCAGCAGCTCGGACAGGGTGAGAACCAGCTCCTACGAGCAGTACTTC.

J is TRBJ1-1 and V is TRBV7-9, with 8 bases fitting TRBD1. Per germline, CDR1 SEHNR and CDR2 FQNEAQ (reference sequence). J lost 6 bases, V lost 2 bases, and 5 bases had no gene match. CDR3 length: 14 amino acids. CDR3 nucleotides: TGTGCCAGCAGCTTAAAGTCGGGACAGGCTGAAGCTTTCTTT. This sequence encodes CASSLKSGQAEAFF. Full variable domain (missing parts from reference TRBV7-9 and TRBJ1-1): DTGVSQNPRHKITKRGQNVTFRCDPISEHNRLYWYRQTLGQGPEFLTYFQNEAQLEKSRLLSDRFSAERPKGSFSTLEIQRTEQGDSAMYLCASSLKSGQAEAFFGQGTRLTVV.

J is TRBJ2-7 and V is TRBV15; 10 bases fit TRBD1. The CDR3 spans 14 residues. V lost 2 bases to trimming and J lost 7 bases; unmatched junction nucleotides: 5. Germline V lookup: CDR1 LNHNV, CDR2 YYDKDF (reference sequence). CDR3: CATSRRQGAREQYF. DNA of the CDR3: TGTGCCACCAGCAGACGACAGGGGGCGCGGGAGCAGTACTTC. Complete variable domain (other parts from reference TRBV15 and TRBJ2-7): DAMVIQNPRYQVTQFGKPVTLSCSQTLNHNVMYWYQQKSSQAPKLLFHYYDKDFNNEADTPDNFQSRRPNTSFCFLDIRSPGLGDTAMYLCATSRRQGAREQYFGPGTRLTVT.

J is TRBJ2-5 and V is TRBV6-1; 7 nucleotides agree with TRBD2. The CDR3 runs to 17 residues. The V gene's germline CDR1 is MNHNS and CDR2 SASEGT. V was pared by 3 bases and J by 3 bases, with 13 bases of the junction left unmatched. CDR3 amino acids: CASSDHMGLRKEETQYF. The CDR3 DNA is TGTGCCAGCAGTGACCACATGGGACTACGGAAAGAAGAGACCCAGTACTTC.